A selection of T cell receptor beta chains follows, all from one sample in a study of regulatory T cells in long-lasting Graves disease. A single record per CDR3 protein comes from TCRdb applying MiXCR to the multiplex PCR reads. The sample yields 400,000 to 500,000 distinct CDR3 sequences, about a fifth seen once. The sample was peripheral blood mononuclear cells (PBMCs), taken when the disease was refractory, from a patient treated with antithyroid drugs. These receptors originate from a female donor with Graves disease. Both conserved end residues are part of each CDR3. The order of the fields is clone size, CDR3 length, D gene, J gene, V gene, CDR3 DNA, CDR3 protein. A D gene is named only where the DNA matches it firmly. A row's size may be missing; if present it is once, few, many or a size class.

>NA|15|NA|TRBJ1-5|TRBV10-3
TGTGCCATCAGCCCGACAGCCTATAGCAATCAGCCCCAGCATTTT
CAISPTAYSNQPQHF
>NA|20|TRBD2|TRBJ2-1|TRBV12-3/TRBV12-4
TGTGCCATCATGAGGTCCGGGACTAGCGGGGGAGACTCAATATACAATGAGCAGTTCTTC
CAIMRSGTSGGDSIYNEQFF
>many|15|NA|TRBJ2-5|TRBV5-5
TGTGCCAGCAGCCCTGGCCCCGGCTCCCGAGAGACCCAGTACTTC
CASSPGPGSRETQYF
>NA|14|NA|TRBJ2-3|TRBV3-1
TGTGCCAGCAGCCCTACAGGGGGGGTGGATACGCAGTATTTT
CASSPTGGVDTQYF
>few|13|NA|TRBJ1-2|TRBV27
TGTGCCAGCAGTGCCGCCAAACTCTATGGCTACACCTTC
CASSAAKLYGYTF
>many|16|NA|TRBJ2-5|TRBV20-1
TGCAGTGCTAGAGATTCCCGGGTTTACAGGGAGGAGACCCAGTACTTC
CSARDSRVYREETQYF
>many|13|TRBD1|TRBJ1-1|TRBV5-1
TGCGCCAGCAGAGACAGGGTGAACACTGAAGCTTTCTTT
CASRDRVNTEAFF
>NA|16|TRBD1|TRBJ1-5|TRBV12-3/TRBV12-4
TGTGCCAGCAGTACCGGGACAGGGGTTTTGGATCAGCCCCAGCATTTT
CASSTGTGVLDQPQHF
>many|14|NA|TRBJ2-7|TRBV28
TGTGCCAGCAGCTTAGTAACCAGCTCCTACGAGCAGTACTTC
CASSLVTSSYEQYF
>NA|15|NA|TRBJ1-1|TRBV6-9
TGTGCCAGCAGTTCAGTGGAGACCATGAACACTGAAGCTTTCTTT
CASSSVETMNTEAFF
>many|11|TRBD1|TRBJ1-2|TRBV28
TGTGCCAGCAGTTCACAGGGGGGCTACACCTTC
CASSSQGGYTF
>once|16|NA|TRBJ1-3|TRBV27
TGTGCCAGCAGTTCCCACCCTTCAGGGTCTGGAAACACCATATATTTT
CASSSHPSGSGNTIYF
>many|15|NA|TRBJ1-1|TRBV28
TGTGCCAGCAGTTTATTGGGGGACGAGAACACTGAAGCTTTCTTT
CASSLLGDENTEAFF
>many|14|NA|TRBJ2-7|TRBV2
TGTGCCAGCAGTGAAGGCAGGGGAGTGTACGAGCAGTACTTC
CASSEGRGVYEQYF
>NA|15|NA|TRBJ2-7|TRBV4-1
TGCGCCAGCAGCCAAGGCTCCGGGACCCTCTACGAGCAGTACTTC
CASSQGSGTLYEQYF
>few|16|NA|TRBJ2-2|TRBV7-9
TGTGCCAGCAGCTTAGCTGGGCAGGGAGTCACCGGGGAGCTGTTTTTT
CASSLAGQGVTGELFF
>few|13|TRBD2|TRBJ2-5|TRBV20-1
TGCAGTGTGTCTCTAGCGGGAGTTGAGACCCAGTACTTC
CSVSLAGVETQYF
>many|14|NA|TRBJ2-5|TRBV7-2
TGTGCCAGCAGCTTAGTTCTCGGGGTGGAGACCCAGTACTTC
CASSLVLGVETQYF
>NA|14|NA|TRBJ1-5|TRBV30
TGTGCCTGGAGTGTACAAGTTAGCAATCAGCCCCAGCATTTT
CAWSVQVSNQPQHF
>many|15|NA|TRBJ2-5|TRBV20-1
TGCAGTGGGAAGAGGGGGAGCCAGTACCAAGAGACCCAGTACTTC
CSGKRGSQYQETQYF
>NA|15|TRBD2|TRBJ2-5|TRBV7-2
TGTGCCAGCAGCTTAACTAGCGGCCCATGGGAGACCCAGTACTTC
CASSLTSGPWETQYF
>many|14|TRBD1|TRBJ1-4|TRBV12-3/TRBV12-4
TGTGCTATCGGGCAGGGGGCAACTAATGAAAAACTGTTTTTT
CAIGQGATNEKLFF
>NA|20|TRBD2|TRBJ2-3|TRBV12-3/TRBV12-4
TGTGCCAGCAGCAACTTGGGGACTAGCGGGAGGGCCCCTGTCACAGATACGCAGTATTTT
CASSNLGTSGRAPVTDTQYF
>many|15|NA|TRBJ1-5|TRBV6-2/TRBV6-3
TGTGCCAGCAGTTACGTAGCAGGAGGACACCAGCCCCAGCATTTT
CASSYVAGGHQPQHF
>NA|14|NA|TRBJ1-1|TRBV19
TGTGCCAGTAGTATAGACCATGGAAGAACTGAAGCTTTCTTT
CASSIDHGRTEAFF
>many|15|NA|TRBJ1-2|TRBV28
TGTGCCAGCAGTCATCAACCGGGACTAACCGCTGGCTACACCTTC
CASSHQPGLTAGYTF
>many|14|NA|TRBJ1-2|TRBV5-1
TGCGCCAGCAGCCCTACCGGGACCGAAAATGGCTACACCTTC
CASSPTGTENGYTF
>few|13|NA|TRBJ1-1|TRBV28
TGTGCCAGCAGTTTCCCCCCAAGCCCAGGAGCTTTCTTT
CASSFPPSPGAFF
>many|14|TRBD1|TRBJ2-7|TRBV6-2/TRBV6-3
TGTGCCAGCATTTGGGGACAGGGGGCCTACGAGCAGTACTTC
CASIWGQGAYEQYF
>few|15|NA|TRBJ1-2|TRBV7-6
TGTGCCAGTAGATGCAGGGGCGGGTCCCATTATGGCTACACCTTC
CASRCRGGSHYGYTF
>NA|14|NA|TRBJ1-2|TRBV2
TGTGCCAGCACCGACTCACGAACTAGAGAGGGCTACACCTTC
CASTDSRTREGYTF
>many|13|NA|TRBJ1-1|TRBV9
TGTGCCAGCAGTGTTGGGGGCGACACTGAAGCTTTCTTT
CASSVGGDTEAFF
>few|14|NA|TRBJ2-7|TRBV10-3
TGTGCCATCAGGGTAGACAGGGAGGTTGGCGAGCAGTACTTC
CAIRVDREVGEQYF
>many|13|NA|TRBJ1-2|TRBV6-2/TRBV6-3
TGTGCCAGCAGTTCCCTTGACAGACGAGGCTACACCTTC
CASSSLDRRGYTF
>NA|19|TRBD2|TRBJ2-3|TRBV24-1
TGTGCCACCAGTGATTACCAACCCTCTAGCGGCCGAGACACAGATACGCAGTATTTT
CATSDYQPSSGRDTDTQYF
>many|15|TRBD1|TRBJ1-1|TRBV10-3
TGTGCCATCAGGGGACAGATCACCCTAAACACTGAAGCTTTCTTT
CAIRGQITLNTEAFF